The present T cell receptor (beta chain) was sequenced within a study of Tregs in tolerant kidney transplant recipients. Worth noting for this clone: Its antigen is not known. Mismatch with germline at one junction end may stem from a read error.

This table comes from immunoSEQ multiplex PCR, and its TCRdb copy is limited to in-frame clones, with some not included. The data show tens of thousands of clones, with roughly 89% seen just once and 0.55% to 0.75% held by the top ten. Germline-derived CDR1 and CDR2 are WNHNN and SYGVQD (reference sequence). This CDR3 has 14 residues. Study-wide findings and caveats: The most relevant donor-specific Treg TCRbeta repertoire apparently came from expansion with activated donor B cells.

Thawed PBMCs were FACS-sorted into unstimulated CD4+CD25+CD127- regulatory T cells, CD4+CD25- non-regulatory cells, CD4 and CD8 cells. The receptor was derived from a human donor in good health. This chain connects TRBV10-1 to TRBJ1-3, with 7 positions matching TRBD1. Sequenced material: Tregs from blood. CDR3 in DNA: TGCTCCAGCAGTGAGTCGACAGGGAGGGACACCATATATTTT. Amino acids: CSSSESTGRDTIYF.